These T cell receptor beta chains were read from a single sample in a study of CD8 T cells in ankylosing spondylitis. Using its own MiXCR run on the 5' RACE reads, TCRdb lists one record per CDR3 protein. The sample holds about 240,000 distinct CDR3 sequences; about 10% are singletons and the top ten take less than 7%. The sample taken for sequencing was blood, either unsorted or a sorted T cell fraction (not recorded which). The receptors derive from a male donor with ankylosing spondylitis or in good health (not recorded which). The CDR3 runs from the conserved cysteine through the conserved F or W. The D gene is left open where the match is weak. The size field is filled for only some rows; it gives once, few, many or a size class.

DNA	CDR3	V	J	D	size
TGCAGTGCTAGAGACCTCGAATCCGGAACTGAAGCTTTCTTT	CSARDLESGTEAFF	TRBV20-1	TRBJ1-1	-	-
TGTGCCAGCAGTGATGGCCCCGGGACAGGGGGCATGAACACTGAAGCTTTCTTT	CASSDGPGTGGMNTEAFF	TRBV2	TRBJ1-1	TRBD1	-
TGTGCCACGGAAGGGACTAGCGGCTCTGGGGCCAACGTCCTGACTTTC	CATEGTSGSGANVLTF	TRBV15	TRBJ2-6	TRBD2	-
TGTGCCAGCAGCTTACCAGGGCACAATGAGCAGTTCTTC	CASSLPGHNEQFF	TRBV5-6	TRBJ2-1	-	few
TGTGCCAGCAGTGCAAGGACAGGCGGCACAGATACGCAGTATTTT	CASSARTGGTDTQYF	TRBV12-3/TRBV12-4	TRBJ2-3	TRBD1	few
TGTGCCAGCAGTGAACCGGGGGGGACCCAGTACTTC	CASSEPGGTQYF	TRBV25-1	TRBJ2-5	TRBD2	many
TGTGCCACCAGTGATTCGGCCATGGGGTACAATGAGCAGTTCTTC	CATSDSAMGYNEQFF	TRBV24-1	TRBJ2-1	-	many
TGTGCCACCAGCAGAGAGAACATGTACACAGATACGCAGTATTTT	CATSRENMYTDTQYF	TRBV15	TRBJ2-3	-	few
TGTGCCAGCAGCCCCGGAGGGATAAGCTACGAGCAGTACTTC	CASSPGGISYEQYF	TRBV7-8	TRBJ2-7	-	many
TGCAGTGCTAGAGATGATACGGGCCGAAGCTCCTACGAGCAGTACTTC	CSARDDTGRSSYEQYF	TRBV20-1	TRBJ2-7	-	many